This is a list of T cell receptor beta chains from one sample in a study of T cell repertoires in cytomegalovirus infection. TCRdb fed the reads into MiXCR, producing one record per CDR3 protein. Of 150,000 to 200,000 distinct CDR3 sequences listed, 9.5% are singletons. The sequencing input was PBMCs. All receptors derive from a human donor in good health (CMV status not recorded). Some clones in this sample may be carry-over from other donors' samples. CDR3s leave out the opening cysteine and the closing phenylalanine or tryptophan. The order of the fields is V gene, J gene, D gene, clone size, CDR3 protein. The D gene is left open where the match is weak. The listing skips clone size in some rows; elsewhere it reads once, few, many or a size class.

v_call: TRBV7-6
j_call: TRBJ2-5
d_call: -
clone_size: few
cdr3_aa: ASSSAGQTQY

v_call: TRBV19
j_call: TRBJ2-1
d_call: TRBD2
clone_size: -
cdr3_aa: ASSGRTSGYNEQF

v_call: TRBV14
j_call: TRBJ2-1
d_call: -
clone_size: many
cdr3_aa: ASSQSRGTWSSYNEQF

v_call: TRBV12-3/TRBV12-4
j_call: TRBJ1-1
d_call: -
clone_size: many
cdr3_aa: ASSLGENTEAF

v_call: TRBV30
j_call: TRBJ2-7
d_call: -
clone_size: few
cdr3_aa: AWSVLDYAGSRPEQY

v_call: TRBV6-2/TRBV6-3
j_call: TRBJ2-3
d_call: TRBD2
clone_size: many
cdr3_aa: ASRPLAGGSTDTQY

v_call: TRBV7-2
j_call: TRBJ1-5
d_call: TRBD1
clone_size: many
cdr3_aa: ASSLRTGINQPQH

v_call: TRBV10-3
j_call: TRBJ2-1
d_call: -
clone_size: -
cdr3_aa: AISESWQSSYNEQF

v_call: TRBV7-2
j_call: TRBJ2-1
d_call: -
clone_size: many
cdr3_aa: ASGGSAFGEQF

v_call: TRBV7-2
j_call: TRBJ1-2
d_call: -
clone_size: many
cdr3_aa: ASSSSPSNYGYT

v_call: TRBV28
j_call: TRBJ2-3
d_call: -
clone_size: -
cdr3_aa: ASSSSKDTQY

v_call: TRBV29-1
j_call: TRBJ1-2
d_call: -
clone_size: -
cdr3_aa: SVEGGGNYGYT

v_call: TRBV20-1
j_call: TRBJ2-4
d_call: TRBD2
clone_size: -
cdr3_aa: SARILAGLVQY

v_call: TRBV28
j_call: TRBJ2-7
d_call: -
clone_size: many
cdr3_aa: ATYAGSSYEQY

v_call: TRBV6-2/TRBV6-3
j_call: TRBJ1-2
d_call: -
clone_size: -
cdr3_aa: ASSQDSPNYGYT

v_call: TRBV20-1
j_call: TRBJ2-1
d_call: TRBD2
clone_size: -
cdr3_aa: SAKGLDELNEQF

v_call: TRBV5-1
j_call: TRBJ1-2
d_call: -
clone_size: many
cdr3_aa: ASSLASNYGYT

v_call: TRBV28
j_call: TRBJ2-4
d_call: -
clone_size: many
cdr3_aa: ASSAPAFQAKNIQY

v_call: TRBV12-3/TRBV12-4
j_call: TRBJ2-5
d_call: TRBD2
clone_size: -
cdr3_aa: ASTRAGVLETQY

v_call: TRBV29-1
j_call: TRBJ2-3
d_call: TRBD2
clone_size: many
cdr3_aa: GHEAGGLTDTQY

v_call: TRBV18
j_call: TRBJ2-1
d_call: TRBD1
clone_size: few
cdr3_aa: ASSPGQGVYNEQF

v_call: TRBV29-1
j_call: TRBJ2-5
d_call: TRBD2
clone_size: few
cdr3_aa: SVEPPSSGAGETQY

v_call: TRBV2
j_call: TRBJ1-1
d_call: TRBD1
clone_size: many
cdr3_aa: ASSSLSWTGGSGNTEAF

v_call: TRBV20-1
j_call: TRBJ2-5
d_call: -
clone_size: -
cdr3_aa: SASGLVEAETQY

v_call: TRBV6-6
j_call: TRBJ2-1
d_call: -
clone_size: few
cdr3_aa: AIRGEYYNEQF

v_call: TRBV12-3/TRBV12-4
j_call: TRBJ1-5
d_call: TRBD1
clone_size: many
cdr3_aa: ASSPFGLGQGVNQPQH

v_call: TRBV25-1
j_call: TRBJ1-1
d_call: TRBD1
clone_size: many
cdr3_aa: ASSTGWTEAF

v_call: TRBV6-6
j_call: TRBJ2-5
d_call: TRBD1
clone_size: -
cdr3_aa: ASRNTGGQETQY

v_call: TRBV20-1
j_call: TRBJ2-3
d_call: TRBD2
clone_size: few
cdr3_aa: SAGGTTLTDTQY

v_call: TRBV7-2
j_call: TRBJ2-2
d_call: TRBD1
clone_size: many
cdr3_aa: ASSNRGRSGELF

v_call: TRBV6-2/TRBV6-3
j_call: TRBJ1-5
d_call: TRBD1
clone_size: once
cdr3_aa: ASSRQGGENQPQH

v_call: TRBV27
j_call: TRBJ1-5
d_call: -
clone_size: many
cdr3_aa: ASSAGTISNQPQH

v_call: TRBV7-2
j_call: TRBJ1-2
d_call: TRBD1
clone_size: many
cdr3_aa: ASSLVSGGSYGYT

v_call: TRBV25-1
j_call: TRBJ2-1
d_call: -
clone_size: -
cdr3_aa: ASSGGGRAAYNEQF

v_call: TRBV11-2
j_call: TRBJ2-1
d_call: TRBD2
clone_size: -
cdr3_aa: ASSPRTSGSRNEQF

v_call: TRBV3-1
j_call: TRBJ2-7
d_call: -
clone_size: many
cdr3_aa: ASSSGGPYEQY

v_call: TRBV7-8
j_call: TRBJ2-5
d_call: TRBD1
clone_size: once
cdr3_aa: ASSFGQEETQY

v_call: TRBV28
j_call: TRBJ1-5
d_call: -
clone_size: many
cdr3_aa: ASSLITEGNQPQH

v_call: TRBV20-1
j_call: TRBJ1-2
d_call: TRBD1
clone_size: many
cdr3_aa: SARGGGGYGYT

v_call: TRBV7-2
j_call: TRBJ2-1
d_call: TRBD2
clone_size: many
cdr3_aa: ASSFLSGGAHEQF

v_call: TRBV19
j_call: TRBJ2-5
d_call: -
clone_size: many
cdr3_aa: ASSIASRYETQY

v_call: TRBV29-1
j_call: TRBJ1-1
d_call: -
clone_size: few
cdr3_aa: SVDSGRLKEAF

v_call: TRBV5-1
j_call: TRBJ2-1
d_call: TRBD1
clone_size: -
cdr3_aa: ASSRMGQIEQF

v_call: TRBV20-1
j_call: TRBJ1-1
d_call: -
clone_size: -
cdr3_aa: SAPRGSGYTEAF

v_call: TRBV2
j_call: TRBJ2-2
d_call: TRBD2
clone_size: once
cdr3_aa: ASRGLAGGPSGELF

v_call: TRBV7-6
j_call: TRBJ2-1
d_call: TRBD2
clone_size: many
cdr3_aa: ASSLAGAYEQF

v_call: TRBV7-9
j_call: TRBJ2-3
d_call: -
clone_size: many
cdr3_aa: ASSFYRTADTQY

v_call: TRBV7-2
j_call: TRBJ2-4
d_call: -
clone_size: many
cdr3_aa: ASSFLTGLAKNIQY

v_call: TRBV11-1
j_call: TRBJ2-1
d_call: -
clone_size: many
cdr3_aa: ASSLRRAQPGDEQF

v_call: TRBV6-2/TRBV6-3
j_call: TRBJ1-5
d_call: -
clone_size: many
cdr3_aa: ASSSAAGMH

v_call: TRBV7-6
j_call: TRBJ1-1
d_call: -
clone_size: many
cdr3_aa: ASSFFGGEAF

v_call: TRBV27
j_call: TRBJ1-4
d_call: -
clone_size: many
cdr3_aa: ASSLEGDEKLF

v_call: TRBV6-2/TRBV6-3
j_call: TRBJ1-3
d_call: TRBD1
clone_size: many
cdr3_aa: ASFGPGTASGNTIY

v_call: TRBV19
j_call: TRBJ1-1
d_call: -
clone_size: many
cdr3_aa: ASSQTGLVTEAF

v_call: TRBV5-5
j_call: TRBJ2-7
d_call: -
clone_size: few
cdr3_aa: ASSLFPEAAYEQY

v_call: TRBV29-1
j_call: TRBJ2-7
d_call: TRBD2
clone_size: few
cdr3_aa: SVEASGEVEYEQY

v_call: TRBV7-2
j_call: TRBJ2-3
d_call: -
clone_size: many
cdr3_aa: ASSLSSLSHTQY